This T cell receptor (beta chain) is drawn from a study of shared clonotypes between healthy human individuals. There are 14 residues in the CDR3. V gave up 8 bases and J gave up 3 bases, with 15 bases separating them. From germline, CDR1 is SEHNR and CDR2 FQNEAQ (reference sequence). Findings of the study overall: Clonotypes shared by all four sorted-subset donors had higher generation probabilities than non-shared clonotypes. Despite large depth, sorted-subset datasets appeared incompletely sequenced.

Original analysis: Junction-only immunoSEQ sequences carried no quality scores, so filtering differed. Only in-frame clones appear in the TCRdb table, and some are missing; sequencing was by immunoSEQ multiplex PCR. For V, J and clone size, that table is used; D and trimming come from the DNA. The sample includes approximately 2.4 million clones, 90% to 97% seen only once; the top ten take roughly 0.13%. About this clone itself: Antigen unknown.

The receptor comes from a man younger than 35 in good health. The V call is TRBV7-9, the J call TRBJ2-3; D may be TRBD1 (6 bases). The sequencing input was naive CD4+ T cells sorted from blood. As to subset: CD45RA+ positively selected. CDR3 sequence reads: CASVSRGKTDTQYF. In DNA, the CDR3 is TGTGCCAGCGTGAGCAGGGGAAAGACAGATACGCAGTATTTT. Full variable domain (outside the CDR3, taken from reference TRBV7-9 and TRBJ2-3): DTGVSQNPRHKITKRGQNVTFRCDPISEHNRLYWYRQTLGQGPEFLTYFQNEAQLEKSRLLSDRFSAERPKGSFSTLEIQRTEQGDSAMYLCASVSRGKTDTQYFGPGTRLTVL.